This TCR beta chain was sequenced in a study of CD8 T cells in Susac syndrome. RNA was extracted with the RNeasy kit, and a quantity of about 0.45 to 1 ug was reverse transcribed using random hexamers. Each CDR3 protein is one row after TCRdb ran MiXCR on the immunoSEQ multiplex PCR reads. The top ten clones hold over 0.08% of a sample with roughly 180,000 distinct CDR3 sequences, about 94% of them seen once. This clonotype was obtained from a human donor in good health. Sample: CD4+ T cells from PBMCs.

The CDR3 nucleotides read TGTGCCACCAGCCCTAGGACCCTCCTCGCGAACACCGGGGAGCTGTTTTTT. Residues: CATSPRTLLANTGELFF. J is TRBJ2-2 and V is TRBV15; no reliable D call. The CDR3 is 17 residues long. Trimming removed 5 bases at V and 0 bases at J, with 16 bases between. Looked up from germline, CDR1 is LNHNV and CDR2 is YYDKDF (reference sequence).